This TCR beta chain was sequenced in a study of T-cell reconstitution after alpha-beta-depleted transplantation in children. Overall study findings and caveats: Newly produced T cells mostly provided counts and TCRbeta diversity after one year, as hyperexpanded clones declined.

With V trimmed by 3 bases and J by 6 bases, 14 bases remained unmatched. Germline CDR1 SGHRS, CDR2 YFSETQ. CDR3 length: 16 residues. Molecular barcoding with unique molecular identifiers was used for the TCRbeta library. TCRdb processed the PCR reads anew with MiXCR; each CDR3 protein has one entry. This table has fewer than 700,000 distinct CDR3 sequences, under 15% appearing once. This clonotype was detected ten times or more. What it recognizes is unknown. The source is a male patient between 5 and 17 years old who had a stem cell transplant for acute myeloid leukemia, so the T cells may come from the graft donor. The source was PBMCs, mostly from graft donor cells, collected 360 days after TCRalphabeta/CD19-depleted stem cell transplant. The chain combines TRBV5-1 with TRBJ2-5; 7 bases are a match to TRBD2. The CDR3 DNA reads TGCGCCAGCAGCTGGACTGGACTAGGAGGCGTGAAGACCCAGTACTTC. Encoded protein: CASSWTGLGGVKTQYF. The full variable domain, rest sourced from reference TRBV5-1 and TRBJ2-5, is KAGVTQTPRYLIKTRGQQVTLSCSPISGHRSVSWYQQTPGQGLQFLFEYFSETQRNKGNFPGRFSGRQFSNSRSEMNVSTLELGDSALYLCASSWTGLGGVKTQYFGPGTRLLVL.